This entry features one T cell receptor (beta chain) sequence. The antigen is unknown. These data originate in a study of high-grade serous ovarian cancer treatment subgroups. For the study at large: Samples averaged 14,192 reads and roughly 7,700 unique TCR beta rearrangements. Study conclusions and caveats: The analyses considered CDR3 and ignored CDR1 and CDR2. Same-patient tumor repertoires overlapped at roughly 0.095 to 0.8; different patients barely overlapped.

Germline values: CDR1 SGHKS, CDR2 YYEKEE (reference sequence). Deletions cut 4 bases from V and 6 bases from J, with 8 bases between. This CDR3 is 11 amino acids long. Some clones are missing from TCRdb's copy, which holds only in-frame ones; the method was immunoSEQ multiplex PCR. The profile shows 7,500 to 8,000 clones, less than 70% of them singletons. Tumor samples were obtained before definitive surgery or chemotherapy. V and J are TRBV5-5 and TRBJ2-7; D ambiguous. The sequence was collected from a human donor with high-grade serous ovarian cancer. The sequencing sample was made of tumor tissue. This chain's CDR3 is CASSPALEQYF. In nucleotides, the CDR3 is TGTGCCAGCAGCCCTGCCCTCGAGCAGTACTTC.